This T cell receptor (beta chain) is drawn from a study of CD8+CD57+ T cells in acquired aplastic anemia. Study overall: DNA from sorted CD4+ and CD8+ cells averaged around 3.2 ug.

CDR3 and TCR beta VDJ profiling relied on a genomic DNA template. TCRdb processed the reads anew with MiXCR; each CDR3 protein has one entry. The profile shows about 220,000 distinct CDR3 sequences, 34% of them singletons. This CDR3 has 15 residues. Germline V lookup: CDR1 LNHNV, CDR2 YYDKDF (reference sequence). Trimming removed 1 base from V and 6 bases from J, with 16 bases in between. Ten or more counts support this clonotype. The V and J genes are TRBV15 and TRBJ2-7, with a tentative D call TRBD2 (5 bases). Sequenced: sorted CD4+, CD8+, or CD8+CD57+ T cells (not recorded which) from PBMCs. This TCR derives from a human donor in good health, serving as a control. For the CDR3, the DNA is TGTGCCACCAGCAGAGCAGCGGCGACTTCTTCCGAGCAGTACTTC. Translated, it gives CATSRAAATSSEQYF.